A selection of T cell receptor beta chains follows, all from one sample in a study of chemoradiotherapy in HPV16-positive cancers. Repertoires were generated with immunoSEQ multiplex PCR, while TCRdb's copy carries only in-frame clones and drops some. The sample has 45,000 to 60,000 clones, 90% seen once; the top ten hold approximately 3.5%. This material consisted of blood, taken from a patient who underwent chemoradiotherapy. These TCRs come from a human donor with HPV-associated anogenital cancer. CDR3s include the opening cysteine and the closing phenylalanine or tryptophan. D genes are given only for firm matches. The listing skips clone size in some rows; elsewhere it reads once, few, many or a size class.

D	size	V	J	CDR3	DNA
TRBD1	once	TRBV7-2	TRBJ2-7	CASSLDAGQVSYEQYF	TGTGCCAGCAGCTTAGACGCAGGACAGGTCTCCTACGAGCAGTACTTC
-	-	TRBV6-6	TRBJ1-3	CASNKGTSGNTIYF	TGTGCCAGCAATAAAGGGACCTCTGGAAACACCATATATTTT
-	-	TRBV19	TRBJ1-4	CATGIATNEKLFF	TGTGCCACCGGGATAGCAACTAATGAAAAACTGTTTTTT
TRBD2	-	TRBV7-2	TRBJ2-1	CASSLGLAGALAGNEQFF	TGTGCCAGCAGCTTAGGACTAGCGGGGGCGTTGGCCGGCAATGAGCAGTTCTTC
-	-	TRBV18	TRBJ2-5	CASSRPGRETQYF	TGTGCCAGCTCACGCCCGGGTCGGGAGACCCAGTACTTC
-	-	TRBV19	TRBJ2-3	CASSNGDTQYF	TGTGCCAGTAGTAACGGGGATACGCAGTATTTT
-	-	TRBV6-5	TRBJ2-2	CASSYSTYPKTGELFF	TGTGCCAGCAGTTACTCGACGTACCCCAAGACCGGGGAGCTGTTTTTT
TRBD1	-	TRBV6-4	TRBJ1-1	CASSDAPTGGSEAFF	TGTGCCAGCAGTGACGCCCCGACAGGGGGATCTGAAGCTTTCTTT
TRBD2	-	TRBV6-4	TRBJ2-1	CASSDSSGRAHEQFF	TGTGCCAGCAGTGACTCTAGCGGGAGGGCCCATGAGCAGTTCTTC
TRBD2	once	TRBV7-2	TRBJ2-7	CASSPGGSGGPYF	TGTGCCAGCAGCCCCGGGGGTAGCGGGGGGCCTTACTTC
TRBD1	-	TRBV5-1	TRBJ1-1	CASTEWQGGMNTEAFF	TGCGCCAGCACTGAATGGCAGGGGGGCATGAACACTGAAGCTTTCTTT
-	few	TRBV30	TRBJ1-2	CAWSVASNYGYTF	TGTGCCTGGAGTGTAGCCAGTAACTATGGCTACACCTTC
TRBD1	-	TRBV6-1	TRBJ1-4	CASSDRGRDEKLFF	TGTGCCAGCAGTGACAGGGGGCGCGATGAAAAACTGTTTTTT
-	-	TRBV7-7	TRBJ2-7	CASSPGWGSGEQYF	TGTGCTAGCAGCCCGGGGTGGGGCTCGGGCGAGCAGTACTTC
TRBD2	-	TRBV30	TRBJ2-2	CAWTGTSATGELFF	TGTGCCTGGACCGGGACTAGCGCGACCGGGGAGCTGTTTTTT
-	once	TRBV13	TRBJ2-7	CASSSYATEQYF	TGTGCCAGCAGCTCGTATGCTACCGAGCAGTACTTC
TRBD1	-	TRBV7-8	TRBJ2-3	CASSGQATDTQYF	TGTGCCAGCTCAGGACAGGCCACAGATACGCAGTATTTT
-	-	TRBV7-8	TRBJ2-5	CASSLARWGETQYF	TGTGCCAGCAGCTTAGCTAGATGGGGGGAGACCCAGTACTTC
-	once	TRBV6-4	TRBJ1-2	CASSAAPGYYGYTF	TGTGCCAGCAGTGCCGCTCCCGGGTACTATGGCTACACCTTC
-	-	TRBV27	TRBJ1-2	CASSPFGPDRYREHYGYTF	TGTGCCAGCAGCCCATTCGGTCCCGACAGGTACAGGGAGCACTATGGCTACACCTTC
-	-	TRBV6-5	TRBJ1-1	CAAQVGTEAFF	TGTGCAGCGCAGGTCGGGACTGAAGCTTTCTTT
-	-	TRBV14	TRBJ1-6	CASSPRHGLGSYNSPLHF	TGTGCCAGCAGCCCCCGCCACGGCCTCGGGTCCTATAATTCACCCCTCCACTTT
-	-	TRBV6-1	TRBJ1-2	CASSGPRGMGGYTF	TGTGCCAGCAGTGGCCCGCGGGGGATGGGAGGCTACACCTTC